This TCR beta chain was captured in a study of T cells in Graves' hyperthyroidism and ophthalmopathy (dated by TCRdb to about 2019). Regarding the research as a whole: Peripheral blood was collected at initial diagnosis, before any treatment. TCR V-J signatures able to tell the groups apart were searched for in a discovery cohort of some 97 patients, of whom around 42 had Graves' ophthalmopathy and about 60 had stable Graves' hyperthyroidism. An independent validation cohort of around 20 hyperthyroidism patients and approximately 15 patients who later progressed to ophthalmopathy tested prospective prediction of ophthalmopathy. The roughly 91 discovery patients were randomly divided into training and test sets at a 7:3 ratio. The study also compared thyroid tissue and blood T-cell repertoires from about six Graves' hyperthyroidism patients. After blood sampling, hyperthyroidism patients were treated with methimazole at a starting dose of 30 mg daily, and ophthalmopathy patients were treated with high-dose intravenous methylprednisolone. TCR Vbeta CDR3 sequencing of 120 to 150 peripheral blood samples (over 40 ophthalmopathy, about 80 hyperthyroidism and around 17 progressor patients) is reported in the paper. Overall study results and their limits: In cross-validation, a model built on a 13 V-J signature told ophthalmopathy apart from stable hyperthyroidism with just under 90% sensitivity and 81% to 82% specificity, and in testing the same model reached 80%/75%. In validation, progression to ophthalmopathy was predicted by the model with 65% to 71% sensitivity and roughly 76% specificity, a median of roughly 6 months before onset. Blood samples also contained most of the expanded thyroid clonotypes (frequency above 0.001), which suggests that blood repertoires may reflect thyroid immune responses. No statistical method was used to set the sample size in advance, and investigators knew the group allocation.

Ophthalmopathy patients had moderately to severely active disease, with a Clinical Activity Score of 3 or more, a NOSPECS grade of 4 or more, and a disease duration of less than 3 months. Any patient with an uncontrolled infection, another autoimmune disease, pregnancy or lactation was excluded. Diagnoses were based on clinical symptoms, serum thyroxine and TRAb, thyroid ultrasound and orbital computed tomography. Ficoll-Paque density gradient centrifugation was used to isolate PBMCs from approximately 10 ml of fresh peripheral blood. Trizol reagent was used to extract total RNA, and RNA quality was then checked on an Agilent 2100 Bioanalyzer. From the germline V gene, CDR1 is MNHNS and CDR2 is SASEGT. Relative to germline, V is 5 bases shorter and J is 3 bases shorter, with 23 bases between their ends. Its CDR3 holds 17 amino acids, cysteine through phenylalanine. Only the CDR3 DNA is retained, 51 bases long and in frame from the first base.

The TCR beta CDR3 regions were amplified from the RNA transcripts. The first round of RT-PCR for the TCR CDR3 was performed with the HTBI primer set and the Qiagen OneStep RT-PCR kit. The libraries were constructed in a second round of multiplex PCR and then size-selected and purified. Sequencing of the libraries was done on an Illumina HiSeq2000 using paired-end 100 bp reads. The published analysis was carried out like this. SOAPnuke was used to process the raw data, throwing out any read that contained adapters or uncalled bases, had a mean Phred below 15, or lacked an exact constant-primer or identifier match. High-quality paired reads were merged with COPE v1.2.5, and unique nucleotide sequences were defined as clonotypes. MiTCR v1.1 was used to align clonotypes to the IMGT TRBV, TRBD and TRBJ reference segments. Only V-J combinations with frequency above 0.0001, covering about 99% of repertoires, were analysed. A TCS score was defined as the ratio of F50 (clonal expansion) to E x V (chaos), with BLOSUM62-based TCRdist applied between CDR3 peptides within each V-J. Welch's t-statistics and random forest reduced 514 V-J features to roughly 13, which were used in a naive Bayes classifier (R e1071). TCRdb handled the public reads itself, with Q25 trimming in fastp and clone calling in MiXCR, and kept productive beta chains. One record per CDR3 amino acid sequence lists the most common genes and DNA. TCRdb's processing, not the authors', yielded these V and J calls. The sample records over 450,000 distinct CDR3 sequences, over 15% of which are singletons. The ten largest clonotypes hold 17% of the sample.

This clonotype was seen at least ten times. There is no known antigen for this receptor. No base qualities exist here, and no much larger clone lies one base off it. This chain is built from TRBV6-1 and TRBJ2-7; tentative D gene TRBD1, with 6 bases matching. The sample was blood. This TCR came from a woman between 18 and 29 years old with Graves' ophthalmopathy. The CDR3: CASSLPENGGFYYEQYF. The DNA reads TGTGCCAGCAGTTTACCTGAGAATGGGGGCTTCTACTACGAGCAGTACTTC.